A selection of T cell receptor beta chains follows, all from one sample in a study of CD8 T cells in ankylosing spondylitis. MiXCR was run by TCRdb on the 5' RACE reads, yielding one entry per CDR3 protein. The table has hundreds of thousands of distinct CDR3 sequences, roughly 26% seen once. The specimen was blood, either unsorted or a sorted T cell fraction (not recorded which). These receptors came from a male donor with ankylosing spondylitis or in good health (not recorded which). CDR3s include the opening cysteine and the closing phenylalanine or tryptophan. The order of the fields is V gene, clone size, D gene, J gene, CDR3 DNA, CDR3 protein. The D gene is left open where the match is weak. Clone size appears in some rows only: once, few, many, or a class for an expanded clone.

TRBV7-3,many,.,TRBJ2-2,TGTGCCAGCAGTCCTGCGGGCGGAAAGAACACCGGGGAGCTGTTTTTT,CASSPAGGKNTGELFF
TRBV29-1,many,.,TRBJ2-7,TGCAGCGTTGCATGGCAGGGGAACTACGAGCAGTACTTC,CSVAWQGNYEQYF
TRBV11-2,.,.,TRBJ2-3,TGTGCCAGCAGCCCCCATGGAGGGAAGAGAGGAACAGATACGCAGTATTTT,CASSPHGGKRGTDTQYF
TRBV20-1,.,TRBD1,TRBJ2-3,TGCAGTGCGAGCACAGGGGGCCGGGGAGATACGCAGTATTTT,CSASTGGRGDTQYF
TRBV5-5,once,.,TRBJ1-1,TGTGCCAGCAGCCGGGGAGTGTTGAACACTGAAGCTTTCTTT,CASSRGVLNTEAFF
TRBV5-1,few,TRBD1,TRBJ2-3,TGCGCCAGCAGCTGGGGACAGGCCGGCCAAGATACGCAGTATTTT,CASSWGQAGQDTQYF
TRBV19,.,TRBD2,TRBJ2-1,TGTGCCAGTAGTATGAGGCGGGGAGGGGCCTACAATGAGCAGTTCTTC,CASSMRRGGAYNEQFF
TRBV5-1,many,.,TRBJ1-2,TGCGCCAGCAGCAACGAGCGGGGGAACTATGGCTACACCTTC,CASSNERGNYGYTF
TRBV5-6,.,.,TRBJ2-5,TGTGCCAGCAGCTTTACCCCTCAGAACCAAGAGACCCAGTACTTC,CASSFTPQNQETQYF
TRBV5-6,many,.,TRBJ1-2,TGTGCCAGCATGAGGAAAGGGAACTATGGCTACACCTTC,CASMRKGNYGYTF
TRBV29-1,.,.,TRBJ1-1,TGCAGCGGGACCGAGACCCGAAACACTGAAGCTTTCTTT,CSGTETRNTEAFF
TRBV29-1,few,.,TRBJ2-5,TGCAGCGTTGCGGCGGAAGAGACCCAGTACTTC,CSVAAEETQYF
TRBV5-1,many,TRBD1,TRBJ2-5,TGCGCCAGCAGCCCGGATCCGACAGGGGAAGAGACCCAGTACTTC,CASSPDPTGEETQYF
TRBV10-3,.,TRBD2,TRBJ2-2,TGTGCCATCAGCATAGCGGGAGGGGTGTCCGGCGGGGAGCTGTTTTTT,CAISIAGGVSGGELFF
TRBV5-1,few,TRBD1,TRBJ2-5,TGCGCCAGCAGCTTGGGATCCGGGACAGAGCAAGAGACCCAGTACTTC,CASSLGSGTEQETQYF
TRBV7-2,.,TRBD2,TRBJ2-1,TGTGCCAGCAGCTCACTAGCGGGACTGTTCTTC,CASSSLAGLFF
TRBV12-5,many,TRBD1,TRBJ2-5,TGTGCTAGTGGTTTGGCTCACAGGGGGCAAAAGACCCAGTACTTC,CASGLAHRGQKTQYF
TRBV12-3/TRBV12-4,few,.,TRBJ1-2,TGTGCCAGCAGGGCGGGGCAGATCTATGGCTACACCTTC,CASRAGQIYGYTF
TRBV15,.,TRBD1,TRBJ2-3,TGTGCCACCAGCGGCCGGGACAGCTACACAGATACGCAGTATTTT,CATSGRDSYTDTQYF
TRBV7-6,many,.,TRBJ1-1,TGTGCCAGCAGCTCCCGGGCAGGGAAGAACACTGAAGCTTTCTTT,CASSSRAGKNTEAFF
TRBV5-1,many,.,TRBJ1-2,TGCGCCAGCAGTGTTGCAGGGGAGTATGGCTACACCTTC,CASSVAGEYGYTF
TRBV3-1,many,TRBD2,TRBJ2-1,TGTGCCAGCAGCCAAGATCTTGCGGGAGGTACTAATGAGCAGTTCTTC,CASSQDLAGGTNEQFF
TRBV28,many,.,TRBJ2-1,TGTGCCAGCCCATCCGGAAATGAGCAGTTCTTC,CASPSGNEQFF
TRBV29-1,.,.,TRBJ1-2,TGCAGCGTTGAGTCCCAGGGTGCAGTAGATGGCTACACCTTC,CSVESQGAVDGYTF
TRBV6-6,.,.,TRBJ1-2,TGTGCCAGCGTAGGACTGTCTCGGGGTGGCTACACCTTC,CASVGLSRGGYTF
TRBV10-3,once,TRBD1,TRBJ1-2,TGTGCCATCAGCCAGCACCGGGACAGGGTCTATGGCTACACCTTC,CAISQHRDRVYGYTF
TRBV5-1,few,TRBD2,TRBJ2-1,TGCGCCAGCAGGGGAGCTAGCGGGACCCACAATGAGCAGTTCTTC,CASRGASGTHNEQFF
TRBV6-1,many,TRBD1,TRBJ1-6,TGTGCCAGCAGTGAGGGGACAGGGATAAATTCACCCCTCCACTTT,CASSEGTGINSPLHF
TRBV18,few,.,TRBJ2-6,TGTGCCAGCTCACCAGGCTCTGGGGCCAACGTCCTGACTTTC,CASSPGSGANVLTF
TRBV10-3,once,.,TRBJ2-7,TGTGCCATCTGGCCAGGGTCTTCCCTCACCTACGAGCAGTACTTC,CAIWPGSSLTYEQYF